The clone carrying this TCR beta chain was recorded only once. The source of the sample is a study of OX40 agonist ivuxolimab in advanced cancers. The assay was immunoSEQ multiplex PCR, and TCRdb's table has in-frame clones only and misses some. This sample carries about 160,000 clones, 90% to 95% of them seen once, and the ten largest clones take around 0.28%. Specimen: CD4+ or CD8+ T cells sorted from blood, collected in a trial of the OX40 agonist ivuxolimab. The clonotype originates from an adult with an advanced solid tumor such as melanoma, head and neck, liver or kidney cancer.

CDR3 in DNA: TGTGCCAGCAGTTGGGGACAGGGGGCTGGTGAAAAACTGTTTTTT. Amino acid sequence: CASSWGQGAGEKLFF. The chain uses TRBV11-2 and TRBJ1-4; 12 positions agree with TRBD1. After removal of 6 bases from V and 7 bases from J, the junction contained 6 bases not matched to a gene. CDR1 and CDR2 from the germline V gene are SGHAT and FQNNGV. This CDR3 is built from 15 residues.